The clone carrying this T cell receptor (beta chain) was seen more than once but under ten times. The data stem from a study of patients and donors after allogeneic stem cell transplantation. TCRdb fed the RT-PCR reads into MiXCR, producing one record per CDR3 protein. The table shows about 160,000 distinct CDR3 sequences, with roughly 35% occurring only once. Germline V gene data show CDR1 as DFQATT and CDR2 as SNEGSKA (reference sequence). The CDR3 contains 11 residues. Trimming took off 5 bases at V and 9 bases at J, with 10 bases between the two ends. The receptor was isolated from a human donor who was either an allogeneic HSCT recipient or a stem cell or donor lymphocyte infusion donor (not recorded which). It is not recorded whose cells these are; they may come from a transplant donor. The chain combines TRBV20-1 with TRBJ1-4; D ambiguous. What was sequenced was blood, either unsorted or a sorted T cell fraction (not recorded which). For the CDR3, the DNA is TGCAGTGCTGAGGGCCTGAAAAAACTGTTTTTT. Its protein is CSAEGLKKLFF.